Listed below are T cell receptor beta chains from one sample, sequenced in a study of cytomegalovirus exposure and HLA in healthy donors. Method: immunoSEQ multiplex PCR; TCRdb's copy keeps in-frame clones and lacks some. The table has over 85,000 clones, approximately 79% seen once; the top ten hold roughly 6.2%. Sequenced: PBMCs. The source of these receptors is a man aged 25 to 45 in good health and CMV-seropositive. Both conserved end residues are part of each CDR3. A D gene is named only where the DNA matches it firmly. Clone size is shown for a subset of rows, as once, few, many or a class of expanded clone.

TRBV4-3,.,TRBD2,TRBJ2-3,TGCGCCAGCAGCCACCTCGGGAGGGGAGGCACAGATACGCAGTATTTT,CASSHLGRGGTDTQYF
TRBV4-1,once,TRBD2,TRBJ2-3,TGCGCCAGCAGCCAATCGCCACTCCGGCGGGGGGCCGTGCGCACAGATACGCAGTATTTT,CASSQSPLRRGAVRTDTQYF
TRBV10-2,.,.,TRBJ1-1,TGCGCCAGCACCCCAGGAAGGAACACTGAAGCTTTCTTT,CASTPGRNTEAFF
TRBV30,.,.,TRBJ2-7,TGTGCCTGGAGTGCCCAACAGGGCTACGAGCAGTACTTC,CAWSAQQGYEQYF
TRBV4-1,.,.,TRBJ1-1,TGCGCCAGCAGCCCGGGAGTAACCTATCTGAACACTGAAGCTTTCTTT,CASSPGVTYLNTEAFF
TRBV30,.,.,TRBJ1-4,TGTGCCTGGAGTGGACGGACAGAAAAACTGTTTTTT,CAWSGRTEKLFF
TRBV4-2,.,TRBD2,TRBJ2-1,TGTGCCAGCAGCCAAGGGGGAACGGGGGGTGGCAATGAGCAGTTCTTC,CASSQGGTGGGNEQFF
TRBV7-7,.,TRBD1,TRBJ2-7,TGTGCTAGCAGCTCCGGGACAGGGGTGTCCTACGAGCAGTACTTC,CASSSGTGVSYEQYF
TRBV11-2,.,TRBD2,TRBJ2-5,TGTGCCAGCAGCACGGGGACTAGCGGGACCGGAGAGACCCAGTACTTC,CASSTGTSGTGETQYF
TRBV10-2,.,TRBD1,TRBJ2-1,TGCGCCAGCAGTGTTGGACAGGCGAACAATGAGCAGTTCTTC,CASSVGQANNEQFF
TRBV10-2,.,.,TRBJ2-2,TGCGCCATAACAAAAGGGGCCCGCTTGAACACCGGGGAGCTGTTTTTT,CAITKGARLNTGELFF
TRBV7-6,.,TRBD1,TRBJ2-7,TGTGCCAGCAGCTATGACAGGGGTGCCTACGAGCAGTACTTC,CASSYDRGAYEQYF
TRBV18,.,TRBD1,TRBJ2-1,TGTGCCAGCTCACCACCCGGGACAGCCGGAGGTGAGCAGTTCTTC,CASSPPGTAGGEQFF
TRBV4-3,.,TRBD2,TRBJ2-1,TGCGCCAGCAGCTTGCCGACTAGCGGGGGGAACAATGAGCAGTTCTTC,CASSLPTSGGNNEQFF